These 9 T cell receptor beta chains share one sample of origin, sequenced in a study of CD4 T cells in relation to SARS-CoV-2 and coronaviruses (dated by TCRdb to the early 2020s). The antigens these receptors bind are not known. CD4+ T cells from unexposed donors were collected before the COVID-19 pandemic (2011-2018). The EasySep CD4+ T cell isolation kit was used to isolate CD4+ T cells once the cultures had run for roughly 9 days. Library construction relied on the immunoSEQ multiplex PCR assay. TCRdb re-hosts the immuneACCESS table, in-frame sequences only. Its copies lack some clones; in the studies checked, an unresolved V gene accounts for under half of them, and the cause for the rest is not known. The sample includes more than 20,000 clones, with around 72% observed a single time. Together, the top ten hold 15% to 20% of the sample. The specimen was CD4+ T cells from PBMCs, cultured in vitro. The receptors originated from a human donor in good health.

CDR3 in amino acids: CASTDRGNTGELFF. CDR3 bases: TGTGCCAGTACCGACAGGGGCAACACCGGGGAGCTGTTTTTT. The chain links TRBV19 to TRBJ2-2; 8 positions agree with TRBD1. The V segment lost 7 bases and the J segment 2 bases; nucleotides outside the gene matches: 3. The CDR3 is made up of 14 amino acids. Germline CDR1 and CDR2: LNHDA and SQIVND (reference sequence).

This rearrangement joins TRBV19 to TRBJ2-6; maybe TRBD2 (6 bases). There are 16 residues in the CDR3. Germline V lookup: CDR1 LNHDA, CDR2 SQIVND (reference sequence). V lost 6 bases and J lost 2, with 14 bases in between. CDR3 sequence: CASSSLGGAGANVLTF. In DNA form, the CDR3 reads TGTGCCAGTAGCTCCTTGGGGGGAGCTGGGGCCAACGTCCTGACTTTC.

The chain employs TRBV5-4 and TRBJ2-5, with 14 bases that match TRBD2. This CDR3 has 16 residues. J was trimmed by 4 bases and V by 3 bases; bases with no gene match: 5. Per the germline V gene, CDR1 is SGHNT and CDR2 is YYREEE (reference sequence). The DNA of the CDR3 is TGTGCCAGCAGCTACGGGACTAGCGGGAGAGGAGAGACCCAGTACTTC. This gives the protein CASSYGTSGRGETQYF.

The chain combines TRBV27 with TRBJ2-3; D unresolved. Trimming cost V 3 bases and J 0 bases, with 10 bases left between them. The CDR3 sequence is 15 residues long. Germline-derived CDR1 and CDR2 are MNHEY and SMNVEV (reference sequence). CDR3 nucleotide sequence: TGTGCCAGCAGTTTTTTGGGGATGAGCACAGATACGCAGTATTTT. This encodes CASSFLGMSTDTQYF.

The chain joins TRBV2 to TRBJ1-2; 7 positions agree with TRBD1. The germline CDR1 and CDR2 sequences are SNHLY and FYNNEI. V was pared by 3 bases and J by 8 bases, with 6 bases of the junction left unmatched. This CDR3 is 13 amino acids long. This chain's CDR3 is CASSDGRGYGYTF. The CDR3 DNA is TGTGCCAGCAGTGATGGCAGGGGGTACGGCTACACCTTC.

This clone was counted between two and nine times. The V and J genes are TRBV5-4 and TRBJ2-1; D might be TRBD2 (6 bases). Deletions cut 2 bases from V and 0 bases from J, with 18 bases between. In germline, CDR1 is SGHNT, CDR2 YYREEE (reference sequence). The CDR3 is 18 amino acids. The CDR3 loop reads CASSFTVSAGLSYNEQFF. The CDR3 DNA sequence: TGTGCCAGCAGCTTCACCGTCTCAGCGGGCCTCTCCTACAATGAGCAGTTCTTC. The full variable domain, in which reference TRBV5-4 and TRBJ2-1 provide the parts outside the CDR3, is ETGVTQSPTHLIKTRGQQVTLRCSSQSGHNTVSWYQQALGQGPQFIFQYYREEENGRGNFPPRFSGLQFPNYSSELNVNALELDDSALYLCASSFTVSAGLSYNEQFFGPGTRLTVL.

The rearrangement uses TRBV4-2 and TRBJ1-4; D might be TRBD1 (5 bases). This CDR3 region has 14 residues. Trimming pared 1 base from V and 5 bases from J, leaving 8 bases between. Per the germline V gene, CDR1 is LGHNA and CDR2 is YNFKEQ. The CDR3 DNA sequence: TGTGCCAGCAGCCAAGGGACACTGAATGAAAAACTGTTTTTT. Its translation is CASSQGTLNEKLFF.

J is TRBJ1-2 and V is TRBV6-5; TRBD1 matches at 8 bases. Germline CDR1 and CDR2: MNHEY and SVGAGI. The CDR3 is 12 amino acids. V lost 5 bases, J lost 8 bases, and 4 bases stayed unmatched. The CDR3 DNA reads as TGTGCCAGCAGTCGGACAGGGCTAGGCTACACCTTC. Its protein product is CASSRTGLGYTF.

V is TRBV28 and J is TRBJ2-4; 14 nucleotides align to TRBD2. The CDR3 spans 15 residues. Germline V gene sequence: CDR1 MDHEN, CDR2 SYDVKM. Trimming cost V 9 bases and J 6 bases; bases outside gene matches: 7. The CDR3 loop reads CASKGLAGVGNIQYF. The CDR3 DNA sequence: TGTGCCAGTAAGGGACTAGCGGGAGTCGGAAACATTCAGTACTTC.